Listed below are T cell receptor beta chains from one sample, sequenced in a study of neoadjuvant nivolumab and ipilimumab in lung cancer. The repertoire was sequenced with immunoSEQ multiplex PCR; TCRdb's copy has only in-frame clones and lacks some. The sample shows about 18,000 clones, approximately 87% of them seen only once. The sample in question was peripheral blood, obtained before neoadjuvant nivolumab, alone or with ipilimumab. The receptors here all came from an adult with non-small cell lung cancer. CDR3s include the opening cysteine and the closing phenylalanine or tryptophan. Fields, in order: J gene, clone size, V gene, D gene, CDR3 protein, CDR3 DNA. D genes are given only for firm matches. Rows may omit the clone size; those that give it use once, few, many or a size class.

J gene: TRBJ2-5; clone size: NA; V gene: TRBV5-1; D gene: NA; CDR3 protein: CASTSGLATQTQYF; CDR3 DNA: TGCGCCAGCACCTCGGGGCTAGCGACTCAGACCCAGTACTTC
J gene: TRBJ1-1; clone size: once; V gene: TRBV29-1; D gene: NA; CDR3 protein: CSVDGDTDFEAFF; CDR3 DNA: TGCAGCGTTGACGGCGATACCGATTTTGAAGCTTTCTTT
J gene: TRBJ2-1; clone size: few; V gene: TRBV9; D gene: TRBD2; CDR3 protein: CASSVGVAGYYNEQFF; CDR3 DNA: TGTGCCAGCAGCGTAGGGGTAGCGGGCTACTACAATGAGCAGTTCTTC
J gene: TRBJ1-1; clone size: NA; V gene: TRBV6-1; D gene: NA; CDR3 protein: CASRTSTARTEAFF; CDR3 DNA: TGTGCCAGCAGGACCAGTACTGCGAGGACTGAAGCTTTCTTT
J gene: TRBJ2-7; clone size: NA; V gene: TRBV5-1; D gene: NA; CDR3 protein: CASSFGTGRNEQYF; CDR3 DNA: TGCGCCAGCAGCTTCGGGACTGGGAGGAACGAGCAGTACTTC
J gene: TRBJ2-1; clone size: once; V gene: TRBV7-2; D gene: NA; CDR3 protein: CASSLVQGGYNEQFF; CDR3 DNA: TGTGCCAGCAGCTTAGTACAGGGTGGGTACAATGAGCAGTTCTTC
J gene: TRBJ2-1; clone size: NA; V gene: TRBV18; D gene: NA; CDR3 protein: CASSRIQGSEQFF; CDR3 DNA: TGTGCCAGCTCACGGATTCAGGGGAGTGAGCAGTTCTTC
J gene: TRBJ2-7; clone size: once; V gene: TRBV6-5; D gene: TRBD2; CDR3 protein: CASSNGLAGTYEQYF; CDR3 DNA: TGTGCCAGCAGTAACGGACTAGCGGGGACCTACGAGCAGTACTTC
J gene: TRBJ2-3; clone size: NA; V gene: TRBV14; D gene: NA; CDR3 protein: CASSQMGTSHYF; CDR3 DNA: TGTGCCAGCAGCCAAATGGGGACCAGTCATTATTTT
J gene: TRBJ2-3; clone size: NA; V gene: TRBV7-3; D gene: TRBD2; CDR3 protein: CASSRAGGNTDTQYF; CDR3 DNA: TGTGCCAGCAGCCGAGCGGGAGGTAACACAGATACGCAGTATTTT
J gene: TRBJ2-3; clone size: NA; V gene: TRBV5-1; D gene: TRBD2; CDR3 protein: CASTSGLAGFADTQYF; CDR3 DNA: TGCGCCAGCACCTCGGGACTAGCGGGATTCGCAGATACGCAGTATTTT
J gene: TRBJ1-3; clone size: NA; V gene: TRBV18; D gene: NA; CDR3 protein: CASSPSPTGRSGNTIYF; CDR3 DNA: TGTGCCAGCTCACCTTCCCCGACAGGCCGCTCTGGAAACACCATATATTTT
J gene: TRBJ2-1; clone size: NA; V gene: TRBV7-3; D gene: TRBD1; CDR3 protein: CASSLQGAGNEQFF; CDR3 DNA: TGTGCCAGCAGCTTACAGGGGGCGGGTAATGAGCAGTTCTTC
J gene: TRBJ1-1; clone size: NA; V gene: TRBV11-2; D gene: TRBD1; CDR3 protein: CASSQDRGTEAFF; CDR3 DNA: TGTGCCAGCAGCCAAGACAGGGGGACTGAAGCTTTCTTT
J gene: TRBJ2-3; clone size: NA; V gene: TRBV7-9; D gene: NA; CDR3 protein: CASSLDPGRPDTQYF; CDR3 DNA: TGTGCCAGCAGCTTAGATCCAGGGAGGCCAGATACGCAGTATTTT
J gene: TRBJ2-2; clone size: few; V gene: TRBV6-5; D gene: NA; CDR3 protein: CASSYSWPTGELFF; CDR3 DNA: TGTGCCAGCAGTTACTCGTGGCCCACCGGGGAGCTGTTTTTT
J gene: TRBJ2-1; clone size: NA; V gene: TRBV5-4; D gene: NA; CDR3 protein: CASSTTHQGDEQFF; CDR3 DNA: TGTGCCAGCAGCACAACCCACCAGGGAGATGAGCAGTTCTTC
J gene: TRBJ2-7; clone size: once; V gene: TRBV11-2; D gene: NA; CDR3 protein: CASSLDYRSYEQYF; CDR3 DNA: TGTGCCAGCAGCTTAGATTACAGATCCTACGAGCAGTACTTC
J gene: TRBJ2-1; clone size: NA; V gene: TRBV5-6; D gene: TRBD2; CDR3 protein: CASSLGLAGDNEQFF; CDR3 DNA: TGTGCCAGCAGCTTGGGACTAGCGGGCGACAATGAGCAGTTCTTC
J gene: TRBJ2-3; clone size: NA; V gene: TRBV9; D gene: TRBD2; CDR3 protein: CASSVGGGSTPSTDTQYF; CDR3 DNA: TGTGCCAGCAGCGTAGGGGGCGGGAGCACCCCTAGCACAGATACGCAGTATTTT
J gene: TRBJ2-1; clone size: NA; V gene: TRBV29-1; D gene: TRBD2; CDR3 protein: CSVEAGTSEYNEQFF; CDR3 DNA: TGCAGCGTTGAAGCCGGGACTAGCGAATACAATGAGCAGTTCTTC
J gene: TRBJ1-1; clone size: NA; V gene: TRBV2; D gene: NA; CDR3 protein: CASRPNTEAFF; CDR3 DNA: TGTGCCAGCAGGCCGAACACTGAAGCTTTCTTT
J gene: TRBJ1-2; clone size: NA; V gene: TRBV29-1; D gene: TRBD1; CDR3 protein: CSAGQDYGYTF; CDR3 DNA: TGCAGCGCGGGACAGGACTATGGCTACACCTTC
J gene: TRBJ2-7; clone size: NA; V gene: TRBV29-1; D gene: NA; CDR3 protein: CSVRKTSAYEQYF; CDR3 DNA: TGCAGCGTTCGGAAGACTAGTGCCTACGAGCAGTACTTC
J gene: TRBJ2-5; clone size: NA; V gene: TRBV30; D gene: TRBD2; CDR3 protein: CAWSGPSPSGRIETQYF; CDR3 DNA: TGTGCCTGGAGTGGACCCTCGCCTAGCGGGAGAATAGAGACCCAGTACTTC
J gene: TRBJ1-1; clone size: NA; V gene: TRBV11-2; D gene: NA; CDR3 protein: CASSLGNLNTEAFF; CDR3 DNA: TGTGCCAGCAGCTTGGGGAATTTGAACACTGAAGCTTTCTTT
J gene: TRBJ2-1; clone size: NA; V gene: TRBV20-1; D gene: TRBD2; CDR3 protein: CSALAGERQFF; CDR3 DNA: TGCAGTGCACTAGCGGGAGAAAGGCAGTTCTTC
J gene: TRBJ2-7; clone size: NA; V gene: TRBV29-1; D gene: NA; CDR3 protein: CSVGQVPHEQYF; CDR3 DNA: TGCAGCGTTGGGCAGGTGCCTCACGAGCAGTACTTC
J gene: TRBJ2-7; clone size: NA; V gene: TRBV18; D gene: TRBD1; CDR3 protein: CASMGQGNEQYF; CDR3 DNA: TGTGCCAGCATGGGACAGGGGAACGAGCAGTACTTC
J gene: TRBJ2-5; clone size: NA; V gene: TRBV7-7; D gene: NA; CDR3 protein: CASSHGRGQETQYF; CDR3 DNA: TGTGCTAGCAGCCACGGCCGGGGTCAAGAGACCCAGTACTTC
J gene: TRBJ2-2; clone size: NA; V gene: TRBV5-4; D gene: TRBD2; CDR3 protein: CASSSGTSVSGELFF; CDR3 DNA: TGTGCCAGCAGCTCCGGGACTAGCGTCAGCGGGGAGCTGTTTTTT